This paragraph covers one TCR beta chain sequence. Its matching antigen is unknown. CDR1 is SGHTA, CDR2 FQGNSA, per germline. V was cut by 5 bases and J by 4 bases, with 17 bases left in between. The CDR3 spans 15 residues. This sample stems from a study of Graves' ophthalmopathy and Graves' hyperthyroidism. Notes on the study in general: Most expanded thyroid clonotypes above 0.001 frequency also appeared in blood.

RNA served as the template for amplifying TCR beta CDR3 regions. First-round RT-PCR with HTBI primers preceded a second-round multiplex PCR. TCRdb ran MiXCR on the multiplex PCR reads and lists one entry per CDR3 protein. The sample shows 900,000 to 1,200,000 distinct CDR3 sequences, less than 45% of them seen only once. The authors enrolled newly diagnosed hyperthyroidism patients aged 18 to 65 with under 2 months' duration. Patients with other autoimmune diseases, uncontrolled infections, pregnancy or lactation were excluded. The sequenced sample consisted of peripheral blood or thyroid tissue (not recorded which). This chain links TRBV7-2 with TRBJ2-5; TRBD2 might be the D (6 bases). The sequence came from an adult man with Graves' hyperthyroidism. The CDR3 DNA reads as TGTGCCAGCAGCAGCGCTCCACTAGCCGGAGAGACCCAGTACTTC. Its protein product is CASSSAPLAGETQYF.